Given below is one TCR beta chain in context. V shed 3 bases and J shed 4 bases, with 12 bases lying between them. The CDR3 loop spans 13 amino acids. Germline values: CDR1 GTSNPN, CDR2 SVGIG (reference sequence). This record comes from a study of cytomegalovirus exposure and HLA in healthy donors. With 60 Vbeta and 13 Jbeta primers, the PCR was carried out. Sequencing was performed with immunoSEQ multiplex PCR; in TCRdb, only in-frame clones are kept and a portion is missing. The sample holds around 210,000 clones, around 75% seen once. The genes are TRBV30 and TRBJ1-1, with D possibly being TRBD1 (6 bases). The clonotype was recovered from a male donor in good health and CMV-seropositive. Material for sequencing was PBMCs. This CDR3 reads CAWRYQGGTEAFF. As DNA, the CDR3 is TGTGCCTGGAGATACCAAGGGGGCACTGAAGCTTTCTTT. Full variable domain (outside the CDR3, taken from reference TRBV30 and TRBJ1-1): SQTIHQWPATLVQPVGSPLSLECTVEGTSNPNLYWYRQAAGRGLQLLFYSVGIGQISSEVPQNLSASRPQDRQFILSSKKLLLSDSGFYLCAWRYQGGTEAFFGQGTRLTVV.